Presented here are 17 T cell receptor beta chains from one specimen sequenced in a study of shared clonotypes between healthy human individuals. Data came from immunoSEQ multiplex PCR; TCRdb stores just in-frame clones and leaves some out. The repertoire holds approximately 2,000,000 clones, approximately 90% seen once, with around 0.4% in the top ten. Sequenced material: naive CD4+ T cells from PBMCs. This sample's subset: CD45RA+ positively selected. Receptor source: a man between 18 and 35 years old in good health. Some clones in this sample may be carry-over from other donors' samples.

The chain couples TRBV5-4 to TRBJ1-1; D is unresolved. This CDR3 has 12 amino acids. V gave up 3 bases and J gave up 6 bases, with 9 bases separating them. CDR1 is SGHNT, CDR2 YYREEE, per germline (reference sequence). The CDR3: CASSSPRAEAFF. CDR3 coding DNA: TGTGCCAGCAGCTCTCCGAGGGCTGAAGCTTTCTTT.

The V gene is TRBV19, the J gene TRBJ2-3; unclear D gene. The CDR3 is made up of 13 amino acids. V was pared by 3 bases and J by 8 bases, with 12 bases between. Germline values: CDR1 LNHDA, CDR2 SQIVND (reference sequence). CDR3 sequence (DNA): TGTGCCAGTAGTATTACTGCGTTGGCTACGCAGTATTTT. Amino acids: CASSITALATQYF.

This chain uses TRBV7-2 with TRBJ2-3; D unclear. The CDR3 runs to 14 residues. V lost 5 bases to trimming and J lost 3 bases, with 12 bases between them. Germline values: CDR1 SGHTA, CDR2 FQGNSA. The CDR3 is CASSLVGWTDTQYF. The CDR3 region has the DNA TGTGCCAGCAGCCTTGTGGGGTGGACAGATACGCAGTATTTT.

Points on this clone: Distinct nucleotide sequences in the sample also encode this CDR3. CDR3 nucleotide sequence: TGTGCCAGCAGCCAAGATCTTGCTAGCGGTAACTACGAGCAGTACTTC. Translation: CASSQDLASGNYEQYF. The chain is built from TRBV4-2 and TRBJ2-7; 7 bases match TRBD2. In germline, CDR1 is LGHNA, CDR2 YNFKEQ. The CDR3 runs to 16 residues. The junction had 8 bases not matched to a gene; V was cut back by 0 bases and J by 3 bases.

The chain uses TRBV19 and TRBJ2-1, with 7 bases matching TRBD2. There are 15 residues in the CDR3. The ends lost 3 bases at V and 10 bases at J; junction bases unmatched: 12. CDR1 is LNHDA, CDR2 SQIVND, per germline (reference sequence). The CDR3 sequence is CASSMIGLAGGEQFF. CDR3 coding DNA: TGTGCCAGTAGTATGATTGGGTTAGCGGGCGGGGAGCAGTTCTTC.

V gene TRBV27 combines with J gene TRBJ2-1; 7 positions match TRBD2. J was trimmed by 1 base and V by 7 bases; bases with no gene match: 7. This CDR3 spans 15 amino acids. Per the germline V gene, CDR1 is MNHEY and CDR2 is SMNVEV (reference sequence). In nucleotides, the CDR3 is TGTGCCAGCACCTTTGAGCGGGGATCCTACAATGAGCAGTTCTTC. Amino acids: CASTFERGSYNEQFF.

This rearrangement joins TRBV2 to TRBJ2-1; D assignment may be TRBD1 or TRBD2 (5 bases each). Germline V gives CDR1 SNHLY, CDR2 FYNNEI. This CDR3 comprises 13 residues. The germline V and J ends were trimmed by 8 bases and 2 bases, with 10 bases remaining between them. The CDR3 sequence: CASQPGPYNEQFF. The CDR3 DNA reads as TGTGCCAGCCAACCGGGGCCCTACAATGAGCAGTTCTTC. The variable domain in full, with the rest retrieved from reference TRBV2 and TRBJ2-1, is EPEVTQTPSHQVTQMGQEVILRCVPISNHLYFYWYRQILGQKVEFLVSFYNNEISEKSEIFDDQFSVERPDGSNFTLKIRSTKLEDSAMYFCASQPGPYNEQFFGPGTRLTVL.

The genes are TRBV11-2 and TRBJ1-5; TRBD1 agrees at 9 bases. Trimming cost V 1 base and J 3 bases; bases outside gene matches: 10. The germline V gene encodes CDR1 SGHAT and CDR2 FQNNGV. This CDR3 spans 18 amino acids. The CDR3 region is CASSLGRTGTGFNQPQHF. CDR3 in DNA: TGTGCCAGCAGCTTAGGGCGTACTGGGACAGGGTTCAATCAGCCCCAGCATTTT. Variable domain in full (rest from reference TRBV11-2 and TRBJ1-5): EAGVAQSPRYKIIEKRQSVAFWCNPISGHATLYWYQQILGQGPKLLIQFQNNGVVDDSQLPKDRFSAERLKGVDSTLKIQPAKLEDSAVYLCASSLGRTGTGFNQPQHFGDGTRLSIL.

The chain joins TRBV19 to TRBJ2-3; 7 nucleotides agree with TRBD2. CDR1 is LNHDA and CDR2 is SQIVND in the germline V gene (reference sequence). CDR3 length: 17 residues. Unmatched junction bases numbered 9, after V lost 1 base and J lost 2 bases. CDR3 residues: CASSIGPGGKYTDTQYF. DNA for the CDR3: TGTGCCAGTAGTATAGGTCCGGGAGGAAAATACACAGATACGCAGTATTTT. The entire variable domain, with the rest obtained from reference TRBV19 and TRBJ2-3, is as follows: DGGITQSPKYLFRKEGQNVTLSCEQNLNHDAMYWYRQDPGQGLRLIYYSQIVNDFQKGDIAEGYSVSREKKESFPLTVTSAQKNPTAFYLCASSIGPGGKYTDTQYFGPGTRLTVL.

This chain links TRBV29-1 with TRBJ2-3; no clear D gene. The germline CDR1 and CDR2 sequences are SQVTM and ANQGSEA. The length of the CDR3 is 11 residues. V was shortened by 5 bases and J by 4 bases, with 7 bases between the two germline ends. For the CDR3, the DNA is TGCAGCGTTTCTGCGGCAGATACGCAGTATTTT. It specifies CSVSAADTQYF.

The chain couples TRBV10-3 to TRBJ1-1; a possible D gene is TRBD1 (5 bases). Trimming stripped 6 bases from V and 0 bases from J, with 11 bases between. This CDR3 spans 14 amino acids. Germline values: CDR1 ENHRY, CDR2 SYGVKD. The CDR3 bases are TGTGCCATCAGCGTTGACAGTATGAACACTGAAGCTTTCTTT. As protein: CAISVDSMNTEAFF.

The chain links TRBV5-1 to TRBJ2-2; 8 positions agree with TRBD2. Germline CDR1 and CDR2: SGHRS and YFSETQ. The CDR3 runs 16 residues. V shed 4 bases and J 5 bases; nucleotides not matched to a gene: 10. In nucleotides, the CDR3 is TGCGCCAGCAGCCACACTACTAGCGGAGGAACCGGGGAGCTGTTTTTT. This sequence encodes CASSHTTSGGTGELFF.

The CDR3 reads CASSVEDSSGNTIYF. The CDR3, as DNA: TGTGCCAGCAGCGTAGAGGACAGCTCTGGAAACACCATATATTTT. This rearrangement joins TRBV9 to TRBJ1-3; a possible D gene is TRBD1 (6 bases). The CDR3 runs to 15 residues. Trimming shortened V by 0 bases and J by 0 bases, and 7 bases separated the two germline ends. From germline, CDR1 is SGDLS and CDR2 YYNGEE.

This chain links TRBV7-7 with TRBJ2-5, with D maybe TRBD1 (6 bases). Germline-derived CDR1 and CDR2 are SSHAT and FNYEAQ (reference sequence). This CDR3 region has 13 residues. Trimming left V 5 bases short and J 5 bases short, with 12 bases between. The CDR3 sequence: CASSPTGLETQYF. For the CDR3, the DNA is TGTGCCAGCAGCCCTACAGGGTTGGAGACCCAGTACTTC.

As regards this clone: The identical CDR3 is also encoded by other nucleotide sequences in the sample. V is TRBV20-1 and J is TRBJ1-1; D call uncertain. The V gene's germline CDR1 is DFQATT and CDR2 SNEGSKA (reference sequence). CDR3 size: 11 residues. V lost 6 bases and J 0 bases, leaving 5 bases between the germline ends. The DNA for the CDR3 is TGCAGTGCCCCGGTGAACACTGAAGCTTTCTTT. Its translation: CSAPVNTEAFF.

The J gene is TRBJ2-3, the V gene TRBV9; no reliable D call. CDR3 length: 13 amino acids. CDR1 is SGDLS, CDR2 YYNGEE, per germline. V lost 3 bases and J 6 bases, leaving 11 bases between the germline ends. The CDR3 is CASSAVASDTQYF. The CDR3 region has the DNA TGTGCCAGCAGCGCTGTAGCATCCGATACGCAGTATTTT. Based on the CDR3 plus reference TRBV9 and TRBJ2-3, the full variable domain is DSGVTQTPKHLITATGQRVTLRCSPRSGDLSVYWYQQSLDQGLQFLIQYYNGEERAKGNILERFSAQQFPDLHSELNLSSLELGDSALYFCASSAVASDTQYFGPGTRLTVL.

The chain carries TRBV2 and TRBJ1-2, with 8 bases identical to TRBD1. Trimming cost V 6 bases and J 9 bases; bases outside gene matches: 9. CDR1 is SNHLY and CDR2 is FYNNEI in the germline V gene. This CDR3 is built from 13 residues. The DNA of the CDR3 is TGTGCCAGCAGGACCGGGACAGGATGGCGCTACACCTTC. Its protein product is CASRTGTGWRYTF.